This T cell receptor (beta chain) was documented in a study of technical replicates of blood from several donors. V was clipped by 0 bases and J by 8 bases, with 14 bases between them. This CDR3 is built from 16 residues. Germline CDR1 reads MNHEY; CDR2 reads SMNVEV (reference sequence). Data came from immunoSEQ multiplex PCR; TCRdb stores just in-frame clones and leaves some out. The profile covers around 68,000 clones, with roughly 91% appearing a single time and 0.35% to 0.45% taken by the ten largest. Specimen: T cells isolated from PBMCs. J is TRBJ1-6 and V is TRBV27, with D perhaps TRBD1 (6 bases). The sequence derives from a human donor in good health. Some clones in this sample may be carry-over from other donors' samples. The CDR3 protein is CASSLSYGTTHSPLHF. CDR3 DNA sequence: TGTGCCAGCAGTTTATCGTACGGGACAACTCATTCACCCCTCCACTTT.